These 22 T cell receptor beta chains came from one sample sequenced in a study of blood T cells in healthy people across ages. A second PCR of roughly 7 to 11 cycles used a sample-barcoded 5' primer and a J-beta primer mix. TCRdb called the 5' RACE reads again in MiXCR, with one record for every CDR3 protein. Among more than 450,000 distinct CDR3 sequences listed, about 27% were seen once. The same specimen was also included in a second study, on T cells of mothers and their children.

Sequences were obtained from blood. The receptors derive from a boy aged 2-15 years in good health.

This rearrangement joins TRBV29-1 to TRBJ2-5, with 9 bases lining up with TRBD2. Germline loops: CDR1 SQVTM, CDR2 ANQGSEA. There are 14 residues in the CDR3. Trimming removed 6 bases from V and 1 base from J; junction bases left unmatched: 6. The CDR3 nucleotides read TGCAGCGTGGGGGAAGCGGGGGGCCAAGAGACCCAGTACTTC. It encodes CSVGEAGGQETQYF.

This sequence joins TRBV6-2 or TRBV6-3 and TRBJ2-7, with 14 bases aligning to TRBD2. The junction had 8 bases not matched to a gene; V was cut back by 5 bases and J by 2 bases. The length of the CDR3 is 17 residues. Germline V CDR1 and CDR2: MNHEY, SVGEGT. The CDR3: CASSHGLAGGPAYEQYF. In nucleotides, the CDR3 is TGTGCCAGCAGTCACGGACTAGCGGGAGGCCCCGCCTACGAGCAGTACTTC.

This clonotype occurred a few times. This chain uses TRBV24-1 with TRBJ2-3; D might be TRBD1 or TRBD2, each matching 6 bases. The length of the CDR3 is 15 residues. With 4 bases removed from V and 1 base from J, the gap between germline ends came to 11 bases. Germline V gives CDR1 KGHDR, CDR2 SFDVKD. CDR3 protein: CATSEAGHCTDTQYF. The CDR3 DNA sequence: TGTGCCACCAGTGAGGCGGGACATTGCACAGATACGCAGTATTTT.

The chain is built from TRBV11-2 and TRBJ2-5; D is undetermined. The J call may be mistaken, given a closer DNA end match to TRBJ2-1. Germline V gene data show CDR1 as SGHAT and CDR2 as FQNNGV. This CDR3 is 12 amino acids long. CDR3: CASSQLENEQFF. DNA for the CDR3: TGTGCCAGCAGCCAGCTGGAGAATGAGCAGTTCTTC.

The chain joins TRBV27 to TRBJ1-3; unclear D gene. Looked up from germline, CDR1 is MNHEY and CDR2 is SMNVEV (reference sequence). Trimming removed 5 bases from V and 1 base from J, with 12 bases in between. This CDR3 has 15 amino acids. This chain's CDR3 is CASSGSRESGNTIYF. As DNA, the CDR3 is TGTGCCAGCAGTGGCTCTAGGGAGTCTGGAAACACCATATATTTT.

This clonotype has a handful of counts. The V and J genes are TRBV7-9 and TRBJ2-2; 8 bases are shared with TRBD1. The CDR3 runs 14 residues. Germline V gene data show CDR1 as SEHNR and CDR2 as FQNEAQ (reference sequence). J lost 7 bases, V lost 6 bases, and 7 bases had no gene match. The CDR3 sequence is CASRPDRADGELFF. DNA of the CDR3: TGTGCCAGCAGACCGGACAGGGCCGACGGGGAGCTGTTTTTT.

A few counts support this clonotype. The chain couples TRBV7-8 to TRBJ2-7; D gene uncertain. Per the germline V gene, CDR1 is SGHVS and CDR2 is FQNEAQ. The germline V and J ends were trimmed by 6 bases and 1 base, with 16 bases remaining between them. The CDR3 sequence is 15 residues long. Here the CDR3 DNA reads TGTGCCAGCAGTCCCGACGGGTCCTTGTCCTACGAGCAGTACTTC. Protein product: CASSPDGSLSYEQYF. Based on the CDR3 plus reference TRBV7-8 and TRBJ2-7, the full variable domain is GAGVSQSPRYKVAKRGQDVALRCDPISGHVSLFWYQQALGQGPEFLTYFQNEAQLDKSGLPSDRFFAERPEGSVSTLKIQRTQQEDSAVYLCASSPDGSLSYEQYFGPGTRLTVT.

In its sample, this clonotype was seen many times. This chain connects TRBV25-1 to TRBJ2-5; D is unclear. The V gene lost 2 bases and the J gene lost 1 base, with 8 bases spanning the gap. This CDR3 contains 14 residues. Germline V CDR1 and CDR2: MGHDK, SYGVNS. The CDR3 region is CASSEQQPQETQYF. CDR3 nucleotide sequence: TGTGCCAGCAGTGAACAACAACCCCAAGAGACCCAGTACTTC.

This clonotype was seen a few times. An end of the junction does not agree with germline; a read error may underlie this. The chain recombines TRBV20-1 with TRBJ2-1; the match to TRBD1 covers 7 bases. The DNA end favors TRBJ2-5, so the J call may be wrong. Per germline, CDR1 DFQATT and CDR2 SNEGSKA (reference sequence). The CDR3 has 14 amino acids. In DNA, the CDR3 is TGCAGTGCTCGAGAGGGGGCTGTCCAAGAGACCCAGTACTTC. Protein product: CSAREGAVQETQYF.

This clonotype was counted between two and nine times. The genes are TRBV4-3 and TRBJ2-1; D is undetermined. Germline assignment: CDR1 LGHNA and CDR2 YSLEER. The CDR3 consists of 14 residues. Trimming shortened V by 1 base and J by 5 bases, and 9 bases separated the two germline ends. The CDR3 DNA sequence: TGCGCCAGCAGCCAAGGGTCCGTGGACAATGAGCAGTTCTTC. Protein: CASSQGSVDNEQFF.

The genes are TRBV30 and TRBJ2-5; D uncertain. Germline values: CDR1 GTSNPN, CDR2 SVGIG (reference sequence). The CDR3 is 11 residues long. Trimming cost V 1 base and J 5 bases, with 5 bases left between them. CDR3 residues: CAWSAPETQYF. As DNA, the CDR3 is TGTGCCTGGAGTGCGCCTGAGACCCAGTACTTC.

This clonotype was found a few times. The chain carries TRBV9 and TRBJ2-5; D is uncertain. CDR3 length equals 13 residues. Between the trimmed V and J ends, which lost 3 bases and 2 bases, there was a span of 8 bases. Germline CDR1 SGDLS, CDR2 YYNGEE. CDR3 bases: TGTGCCAGCAGCGGACGTATACAAGAGACCCAGTACTTC. Its translation is CASSGRIQETQYF.

This clonotype came up a few times. This chain uses TRBV10-3 with TRBJ2-7; the D gene is possibly TRBD1 (5 bases). The CDR3 covers 14 residues. V shed 6 bases and J shed 1 base, with 13 bases lying between them. From germline, CDR1 is ENHRY and CDR2 SYGVKD. The CDR3 loop is CAIRDVTVSYEQYF. For the CDR3, the DNA is TGTGCCATCAGGGACGTGACAGTATCCTACGAGCAGTACTTC.

This clonotype came up a few times. The V gene is TRBV29-1, the J gene TRBJ2-7, with 13 bases fitting TRBD2. There are 15 residues in the CDR3. Germline trimming cut 4 bases from V and 7 bases from J; bases unmatched to any gene: 10. Germline V gene sequence: CDR1 SQVTM, CDR2 ANQGSEA. CDR3 sequence: CSVAEGLAGEIEQYF. The CDR3 nucleotides read TGCAGCGTTGCGGAAGGACTAGCGGGAGAAATAGAGCAGTACTTC.

In its sample, this clonotype was seen a few times. The V and J genes are TRBV12-5 and TRBJ1-1; TRBD1 is a possible D gene (5 bases). V was cut by 7 bases and J by 3 bases, with 15 bases left in between. CDR3 length: 14 amino acids. Germline V gene lookup returns CDR1 LGHNT and CDR2 FRNRAP. CDR3 loop: CASAYLPGDTEAFF. The CDR3, as DNA: TGTGCTAGTGCCTACCTCCCGGGGGACACTGAAGCTTTCTTT.

This clonotype was observed a few times. The rearrangement uses TRBV12-3 or TRBV12-4 and TRBJ2-7, with D possibly called TRBD1 or TRBD2 (5 bases each). V was pared by 5 bases and J by 10 bases, with 18 bases between. CDR3 length: 13 residues. In nucleotides, the CDR3 is TGTGCCAGCAGTGAGGGGACCCCACTCCCCCAGTACTTC. Its protein is CASSEGTPLPQYF.

J is TRBJ2-7 and V is TRBV29-1, with 7 nucleotides matching TRBD1. CDR1 is SQVTM and CDR2 is ANQGSEA in the germline V gene. CDR3 length: 12 amino acids. V was pared by 6 bases and J by 9 bases, with 11 bases of the junction left unmatched. CDR3 region: CSVTGNQKGQYF. The DNA of the CDR3 is TGCAGCGTGACAGGGAATCAAAAAGGGCAGTACTTC.

This clonotype was counted only a few times. This rearrangement joins TRBV29-1 to TRBJ2-7; 12 bases are a match to TRBD2. The CDR3 is made up of 14 amino acids. Per the germline V gene, CDR1 is SQVTM and CDR2 is ANQGSEA. V lost 4 bases, J lost 0 bases, and 1 base stayed unmatched. Here the CDR3 reads CSVGTSGNSYEQYF. The CDR3, as DNA: TGCAGCGTTGGGACTAGCGGGAACTCCTACGAGCAGTACTTC.

This clonotype came up once. This chain links TRBV5-1 with TRBJ2-1; 10 bases are a match to TRBD2. CDR1 and CDR2 from the germline V gene are SGHRS and YFSETQ. V trimming: 1 base; J trimming: 5 bases; junction bases outside the gene matches: 9. The CDR3 contains 17 residues. The CDR3 protein is CASSLNLAGGGHNEQFF. For the CDR3, the DNA is TGCGCCAGCAGCTTGAATTTAGCGGGAGGCGGCCACAATGAGCAGTTCTTC.

This clonotype appeared a few times. This sequence joins TRBV6-1 and TRBJ2-5, with 8 bases fitting TRBD2. The V gene's germline CDR1 is MNHNS and CDR2 SASEGT. With 8 bases clipped from V and 5 bases from J, the junction kept 16 bases outside the gene matches. The CDR3 totals 16 residues. CDR3: CASSRGVRGGTETQYF. In DNA, the CDR3 is TGTGCCAGCTCTAGGGGCGTCCGGGGGGGCACGGAGACCCAGTACTTC.

The sample holds a few counts of this clonotype. The gene calls are TRBV3-1 and TRBJ2-5, with TRBD2 matching 9 bases. The J call is uncertain, as TRBJ2-7 better fits the DNA end. The CDR3 has 14 amino acids. CDR1 is LGHDT, CDR2 YNNKEL, per germline (reference sequence). CDR3 region: CASSQISGGNEQYF. The CDR3, as DNA: TGTGCCAGCAGTCAGATTAGCGGGGGAAACGAGCAGTACTTC.

The table lists this clonotype with a few counts. The gene calls are TRBV7-2 and TRBJ2-1, with 10 nucleotides matching TRBD2. The CDR3 sequence is 17 residues long. Germline assignment: CDR1 SGHTA and CDR2 FQGNSA. Germline trimming cut 0 bases from V and 0 bases from J; bases unmatched to any gene: 2. This CDR3 is CASSLAPSGSSYNEQFF. Here the CDR3 DNA reads TGTGCCAGCAGCTTAGCCCCTAGCGGGAGCTCCTACAATGAGCAGTTCTTC.